This TCR beta chain derives from a study of blood T cell repertoires in COVID-19 (dated by TCRdb to 2018 to 2020). The study in broad terms: Collaborator samples came from the United States, Italy and Spain and covered acute and convalescent phases of COVID-19. Deeply sampled blood TCRbeta repertoires from subjects exposed to, actively infected with, or recovered from COVID-19 were included in the dataset. HLA class I and class II types, where available, came from metadata supplied by the sample provider rather than from assay-based typing. The samples were drawn from two sources: the first 160 participants of the ongoing ImmuneRACE study, and 1,000 to 1,500 subjects contributed by 6 global collaborators. The repertoires were released in a freely available public database intended as a resource for research on the immune response to SARS-CoV-2. The prospective study material was composed of cDNA or gDNA derived from T cells, B-cell-depleted T cells, or PBMCs. Nearly every sample came with metadata listing a de-identified subject ID, COVID-19 status, age in years and sex. General conclusions and limits of the study: Clinical and demographic metadata were provided uncurated, with the amount varying by source and participant.

In the case of this clone: Its binding antigen is unknown. No base qualities exist here, and no much larger clone lies one base off it.

The CDR3 goes from the cysteine to the phenylalanine over 16 residues. The kept DNA is CDR3 alone, 48 bases in frame from the first base. The germline V gene (reference sequence) provides CDR1 SEHNR and CDR2 FQNEAQ. The junction shows trimming of 11 bases on V and 1 base on J, and the gene matches do not reach 14 bases of it. The immunoSEQ Assay, a bias-controlled multiplex PCR, was used to amplify TCRbeta CDR3 regions from genomic DNA. In the original analysis: The number of nucleated cells in each sample was estimated from the amplification of reference gene primers within the assay. Sequence reads were collapsed and filtered to measure the absolute abundance of every unique TCRbeta CDR3 rearrangement. For each sample, productive Simpson clonality was calculated as the square root of Simpson's diversity index across productive rearrangements. TCRdb took this table from immuneACCESS and kept in-frame rearrangements with V and J called. Such tables lack part of the clones; where checked against another copy, unresolved V genes explain under half of the gap, and the rest is unexplained. D and trimming were read from the DNA, whereas the V and J calls and clone size are those reported in that table. The sample includes about 61,000 clones, with roughly 86% observed a single time. Around 15% of the sample rests with the top ten.

Whole blood was collected in K2EDTA tubes by collaborating institutions according to the institutions' own protocols. For TCRbeta analysis, collaborators shipped samples as frozen whole blood, isolated PBMCs, or DNA extracted from either of those sample types. The V gene is TRBV7-9 and the J gene is TRBJ2-5; TRBD2 agrees with 9 junctional bases. The clonotype comes from a human donor in a cohort sampled during active COVID-19. The specimen was peripheral blood. The CDR3 in this case is CAAGGSSGNPQETQYF. The bases are TGTGCCGCGGGGGGGAGTAGCGGAAACCCCCAAGAGACCCAGTACTTC.